What follows are 12 T cell receptor beta chains derived from one specimen sequenced in a study of blood T cell repertoires in COVID-19. Generated by immunoSEQ multiplex PCR, the TCRdb table keeps only in-frame clones and is missing some. The sample records 160,000 or so clones, roughly 80% being singletons. Input material: peripheral blood. The receptors come from a human donor in a cohort sampled during active COVID-19.

There are a few counts of this clone. V usage is TRBV7-9 and J usage is TRBJ2-7, with 9 bases that match TRBD2. The length of the CDR3 is 13 residues. Per germline, CDR1 SEHNR and CDR2 FQNEAQ (reference sequence). CDR3 DNA sequence: TGTGCTTTCCAGCGAGCGGGAGGCTACGAGCAGTACTTC. Translation gives CAFQRAGGYEQYF.

V is TRBV10-3 and J is TRBJ1-2; 8 nucleotides align to TRBD1. V gave up 2 bases and J gave up 12 bases; unmatched junction bases: 11. CDR1 ENHRY and CDR2 SYGVKD come from the germline V gene. The CDR3 runs to 14 residues. The CDR3 DNA is TGTGCCATCAGTGAGGCGGGACAGGTTTCTTCTCACACCTTC. It specifies CAISEAGQVSSHTF.

A few counts support this clone. The gene calls are TRBV5-6 and TRBJ1-3, with unresolved D. Germline-derived CDR1 and CDR2 are SGHDT and YYEEEE. CDR3 length: 15 amino acids. The ends were cut back, 2 bases at V and 4 bases at J, with 13 bases in the middle. CDR3 nucleotides: TGTGCCAGCAGCTTTTTGGACTCTCGCGGAAACACCATATATTTT. It specifies CASSFLDSRGNTIYF.

This clone was seen only once. V usage is TRBV10-2 and J usage is TRBJ1-6; TRBD1 is a possible D gene (5 bases). V lost 2 bases to trimming and J lost 10 bases, with 21 bases between them. Per the germline V gene, CDR1 is WSHSY and CDR2 is SAAADI. The CDR3 has 17 amino acids. The CDR3 reads CASSEPPPGQRGSPLHF. The CDR3 DNA reads TGCGCCAGCAGTGAGCCACCCCCAGGGCAACGAGGATCACCCCTCCACTTT.

The chain combines TRBV11-3 with TRBJ2-1; 12 bases are shared with TRBD2. Losses at the gene ends were 5 bases for V and 2 bases for J; bases not matched to a gene: 7. The CDR3 has 17 amino acids. Per the germline V gene, CDR1 is SGHNT and CDR2 is YENEEA. The CDR3 region is CASSHSTSGGTYNEQFF. The DNA of the CDR3 is TGTGCCAGCAGCCACTCGACTAGCGGGGGAACCTACAATGAGCAGTTCTTC.

The CDR3 sequence: CASSSSPSHTYNEQFF. DNA for the CDR3: TGTGCCAGCAGCTCCAGTCCCTCGCACACATACAATGAGCAGTTCTTC. The rearrangement links TRBV7-2 to TRBJ2-1; no clear D gene. Germline assignment: CDR1 SGHTA and CDR2 FQGNSA. Trimming took off 4 bases at V and 4 bases at J, with 17 bases between the two ends. The CDR3 runs 16 residues.

The rearrangement links TRBV7-8 to TRBJ1-6, with 7 bases lining up with TRBD1. V trimming: 6 bases; J trimming: 5 bases; junction bases outside the gene matches: 7. CDR1 SGHVS and CDR2 FQNEAQ come from the germline V gene. The CDR3 extends over 15 amino acids. The CDR3 nucleotides read TGTGCCAGCAGTCCTCTTGACAGGGATAATTCACCCCTCCACTTT. Translation gives CASSPLDRDNSPLHF.

The rearrangement joins TRBV7-9 to TRBJ1-1; unclear D gene. Trimming removed 5 bases at V and 1 base at J, with 8 bases between. CDR3 length: 13 residues. CDR1 and CDR2 from the germline V gene are SEHNR and FQNEAQ (reference sequence). CDR3 nucleotides: TGTGCCAGCAGCCGAGAAAGGAACACTGAAGCTTTCTTT. Amino acids: CASSRERNTEAFF. Together with reference TRBV7-9 and TRBJ1-1, the CDR3 gives the full variable domain: DTGVSQNPRHKITKRGQNVTFRCDPISEHNRLYWYRQTLGQGPEFLTYFQNEAQLEKSRLLSDRFSAERPKGSFSTLEIQRTEQGDSAMYLCASSRERNTEAFFGQGTRLTVV.

CDR3 nucleotide sequence: TGCAGCGTTGAAGTCTATCCGGGGGGCTACTATGGCTACACCTTC. Its protein is CSVEVYPGGYYGYTF. V usage is TRBV29-1 and J usage is TRBJ1-2, with a weak D call TRBD1 (6 bases). Germline CDR1 reads SQVTM; CDR2 reads ANQGSEA. This CDR3 spans 15 amino acids. Trimming stripped 1 base from V and 3 bases from J, with 15 bases between.

The chain employs TRBV24-1 and TRBJ2-2, with 8 bases aligning to TRBD1. Losses at the gene ends were 11 bases for V and 6 bases for J; bases not matched to a gene: 16. Germline loops: CDR1 KGHDR, CDR2 SFDVKD. This CDR3 is built from 16 residues. The CDR3 here is CAIGPSQGALPGELFF. CDR3 DNA: TGTGCCATTGGCCCCTCGCAGGGGGCGCTACCCGGGGAGCTGTTTTTT.

The CDR3, as DNA: TGTGCCAGCACCTCCGGGACAGGGCGCGGCTACACCTTC. Its translation: CASTSGTGRGYTF. V usage is TRBV12-3 or TRBV12-4 and J usage is TRBJ1-2; TRBD1 aligns across 9 bases. This CDR3 contains 13 residues. J gave up 8 bases and V 7 bases, and 8 bases lay outside the gene matches.

The genes are TRBV19 and TRBJ1-6; D not resolved. The CDR3 sequence is 14 residues long. Germline CDR1 is LNHDA and CDR2 is SQIVND (reference sequence). Trimming pared 7 bases from V and 7 bases from J, leaving 14 bases between. The CDR3 sequence: CASKVGQANSPLHF. The CDR3 DNA sequence: TGTGCCAGTAAAGTTGGGCAGGCAAATTCACCCCTCCACTTT. Looking up the rest from reference TRBV19 and TRBJ1-6 gives the full variable domain: DGGITQSPKYLFRKEGQNVTLSCEQNLNHDAMYWYRQDPGQGLRLIYYSQIVNDFQKGDIAEGYSVSREKKESFPLTVTSAQKNPTAFYLCASKVGQANSPLHFGNGTRLTVT.